This T cell receptor beta chain comes out of a study of blood T cell repertoires in COVID-19 (TCRdb year 2020). Background for the entire study: Samples covering the acute and convalescent phases of COVID-19 were provided by collaborators in the United States, Italy and Spain. Samples were obtained from the ongoing ImmuneRACE study (first 160 participants) and from 1,254 subjects provided by 6 global collaborators. HLA class I and class II types, where available, came from metadata supplied by the sample provider rather than from assay-based typing. The sample metadata nearly always contained a de-identified subject ID, COVID-19 status, age in years and sex. Subjects who had been exposed to COVID-19, were actively infected with it, or had recovered from it provided the deeply sampled blood TCRbeta repertoires that made up the dataset. The repertoires were made available in a free public database intended to serve as a resource for research on the immune response to SARS-CoV-2. The prospective study material was composed of cDNA or gDNA derived from T cells, B-cell-depleted T cells, or PBMCs. Findings and caveats that apply to the study as a whole: The quantity of clinical and demographic metadata differed by source and by participant and was supplied without curation.

Collaborating institutions collected whole blood in K2EDTA tubes following their own protocols. For TCRbeta analysis, collaborators shipped samples in one of three forms: frozen whole blood, isolated PBMCs, or DNA extracted from either of those sample types. With respect to this clone: Its antigen specificity is not known. The DNA is left out, because the CDR3 cannot be placed on it with certainty; the CDR3 is given as TCRdb lists it.

TCRbeta CDR3 regions were amplified from genomic DNA by means of the immunoSEQ Assay, a bias-controlled multiplex PCR. In the original analysis: Nucleated cell counts per sample were estimated from amplification of reference gene primers within the assay. To quantify the absolute abundance of each unique TCRbeta CDR3 rearrangement, sequence reads were collapsed and filtered. For each sample, productive Simpson clonality was calculated as the square root of Simpson's diversity index across productive rearrangements. Sourced from immuneACCESS, this table was stored by TCRdb with only in-frame sequences that have V and J called. A share of the clones is absent; for the studies checked, an unresolved V gene accounts for under half, and the remainder has no known explanation. V and J calls and clone size are given by that table; D and trimming were obtained from the DNA. The sample table shows nearly 110,000 clones, and about four fifths are seen once. The ten top clones hold 4.3% of the sample.

The specimen sequenced was peripheral blood. This TCR came from a man between 65 and 79 years old with acute or convalescent COVID-19.

CDR3 region: CASSPPQRVGGGNQPQHF. The V and J genes are TRBV21-1 and TRBJ1-5. TRBV21-1 is listed as a pseudogene. The CDR3, from cysteine to phenylalanine, totals 18 residues.